This section outlines one TCR beta chain sequence together with its context. Its binding antigen is unknown. Since a much larger clone is just one base distant, this may be a read error. This specimen belongs to a study of regulatory T cells in long-lasting Graves disease (dated by TCRdb to the early 2020s). Some background on the complete study: In the newly diagnosed Graves' disease group, patients had been taking antithyroid drugs for less than 3 months. This study used TCR sequencing and RNA sequencing of peripheral blood to compare persistent Graves' disease patients against newly diagnosed Graves' disease patients. The study was registered as a clinical trial and conducted in China. A total of around 33 samples underwent TCR sequencing, from roughly 13 patients with persistent Graves' disease and around 20 patients with newly diagnosed Graves' disease. The paper as a whole reports these results and caveats: Persistent Graves' disease patients showed lower TCR Shannon entropy and fewer highly expanded clones than newly diagnosed patients, suggesting clonal expansion. More public clonotypes were shared among persistent patients (around 2,600) than among newly diagnosed patients (more than 950). Preferential use of TRBV28, TRBJ1-2 and TRBJ2-5 was observed in persistent disease, whereas TRBV20-1 and TRBJ2-1 were favored in newly diagnosed disease. As a limitation, the authors acknowledged that the small sample size may reduce accuracy. Only peripheral blood was studied, because thyroid tissue, the primary lesion, was inaccessible. Sequencing and analysis were restricted to the TCR beta chain.

The method was multiplex PCR. TCRdb shows the sequencer as Illumina HiSeq 4000. To build TCR beta libraries, CDR3 regions were amplified by Arm-PCR using iRepertoire HTBI primers. Before sequencing, the PCR products underwent gel purification. In the authors' own workflow: Across samples, around 62 TRBV and approximately 15 TRBJ segments were identified and used for gene usage analysis of CDR3 amino acid clonotypes. COPE and FqMerger were used to merge filtered high-quality paired reads into contigs. BLAST was used to align contigs to IMGT TRBV, TRBD and TRBJ reference genes, and CDR3 was defined according to IMGT. Any clonotype with a frequency above 0.1% was counted as a highly expanded clone. Shannon entropy was used to measure repertoire diversity, and the Gini coefficient was used to measure V-J evenness. A clonotype was considered public if more than one individual shared it. The public sequencing data were trimmed at Q25 with fastp and processed into clonotypes with MiXCR by TCRdb, which kept only in-frame beta chains. One record per CDR3 amino acid sequence lists the most common genes and DNA. The V and J calls and clone size are TCRdb's, not the authors'. For this sample there are approximately 400,000 distinct CDR3 sequences; 10% to 15% appear just once. The top ten clonotypes cover 18% of the sample.

In the paper's terms, the time point label means: newly diagnosed GD, antithyroid drugs for less than 3 months. For both TCR sequencing and RNA sequencing, RNA was extracted from PBMCs in TRIzol. Graves' disease was diagnosed according to American Thyroid Association guidelines. Patients were recruited from an endocrinology department in Xi'an, China. Each patient gave about 10 milliliters of peripheral blood, collected in an EDTA anticoagulant tube. Ficoll Paque Plus density gradient separation was used to isolate PBMCs, and no further T cell sorting was performed. An Agilent 2100 Bioanalyzer and agarose gel were used to assess RNA quality, and a NanoDrop 2000 was used to measure RNA concentration. The CDR3 holds 11 amino acids from the cysteine to the phenylalanine. The read is trimmed to its CDR3 DNA, 33 bases read in frame from base 1. Taken from the germline V gene (reference sequence), the CDR1 and CDR2 loops are SEHNR and FQNEAQ.

These data also featured in a second study, about T cells in Graves' hyperthyroidism and ophthalmopathy. The second paper states: Stable Graves' hyperthyroidism was defined as the absence of progression to ophthalmopathy over 18 months of follow-up. Hyperthyroidism patients were aged 18 to 65 years and newly diagnosed, with disease duration of less than 2 months. Patients with uncontrolled infections, other autoimmune diseases, pregnancy or lactation were excluded. Diagnoses were established on the basis of clinical symptoms, serum thyroxine and TRAb, thyroid ultrasound, and orbital computed tomography. For the first round of RT-PCR on the TCR CDR3, the HTBI primer set was used together with the Qiagen OneStep RT-PCR kit. Most expanded thyroid clonotypes (frequency above 0.001) were also found in blood, which suggests that blood repertoires may mirror thyroid immune responses. In cross-validation, a model built on a 13 V-J signature told ophthalmopathy apart from stable hyperthyroidism with approximately 90% sensitivity and approximately 81% specificity, and in testing the same model reached 80%/75%. In validation, the model predicted progression to ophthalmopathy with about 71% sensitivity and around 72% specificity, a median of around 6.6 months before onset. To identify TCR V-J signatures that set the groups apart, the researchers used a discovery cohort of 100 patients, made up of 40 to 45 with Graves' ophthalmopathy and around 58 with stable Graves' hyperthyroidism. Whether ophthalmopathy could be predicted prospectively was tested in an independent validation cohort made up of roughly 20 hyperthyroidism patients plus 17 patients who later progressed to ophthalmopathy. For training and testing, the 100 or so patients in the discovery cohort were randomly divided in a 7:3 ratio. In several Graves' hyperthyroidism patients, the study also compared T-cell repertoires from thyroid tissue with T-cell repertoires from blood. Once sampling was done, hyperthyroidism patients were given methimazole at a starting dose of 30 mg daily, whereas ophthalmopathy patients were given high-dose intravenous methylprednisolone. Libraries were constructed in a second round of multiplex PCR, after which size selection and purification were performed. The libraries were sequenced on an Illumina HiSeq2000 using paired-end 100 bp reads. SOAPnuke was used to process the raw data, throwing out any read that contained adapters or uncalled bases, had a mean Phred below 15, or lacked an exact constant-primer or identifier match. High-quality paired reads were merged using COPE v1.2.5, and each unique nucleotide sequence was defined as a clonotype. MiTCR v1.1 was used to align the clonotypes against IMGT TRBV, TRBD and TRBJ reference segments. Analysis was restricted to V-J combinations with a frequency above 0.0001, which covered about 99% of repertoires. The TCS score was defined as F50 (clonal expansion) divided by E x V (chaos), with BLOSUM62-based TCRdist calculated between CDR3 peptides within each V-J. Welch's t-statistics and random forest reduced roughly 540 V-J features to 13, which were used in a naive Bayes classifier (R e1071). No statistical method was used to set the sample size in advance, and investigators knew the group allocation. According to the paper, TCR Vbeta CDR3 sequencing was carried out on over 130 peripheral blood samples, which came from more than 40 ophthalmopathy, around 74 hyperthyroidism and roughly 17 progressor patients.

This receptor was identified in a woman under 30 with Graves disease. Donor details come from another sample of the same person, matched by shared clones. The chain is encoded by TRBV7-9 joined to TRBJ1-2; the D gene assignment is ambiguous. Specimen: peripheral blood mononuclear cells (PBMCs), collected at new diagnosis, from a patient treated with antithyroid drugs. The CDR3 sequence is CVSTQTYGYTF. The nucleotide sequence is given as TGTGTCAGCACCCAGACCTATGGCTACACCTTC.